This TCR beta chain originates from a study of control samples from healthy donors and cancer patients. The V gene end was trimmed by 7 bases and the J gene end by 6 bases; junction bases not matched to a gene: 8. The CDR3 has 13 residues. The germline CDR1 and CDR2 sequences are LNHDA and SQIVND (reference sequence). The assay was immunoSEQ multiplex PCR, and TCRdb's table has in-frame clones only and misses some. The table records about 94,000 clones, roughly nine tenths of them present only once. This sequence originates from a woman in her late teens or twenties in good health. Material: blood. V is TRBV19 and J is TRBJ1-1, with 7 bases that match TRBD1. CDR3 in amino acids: CASKIGGWSEAFF. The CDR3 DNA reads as TGTGCCAGTAAGATAGGGGGCTGGTCTGAAGCTTTCTTT. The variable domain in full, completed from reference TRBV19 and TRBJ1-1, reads DGGITQSPKYLFRKEGQNVTLSCEQNLNHDAMYWYRQDPGQGLRLIYYSQIVNDFQKGDIAEGYSVSREKKESFPLTVTSAQKNPTAFYLCASKIGGWSEAFFGQGTRLTVV.